This T cell receptor (beta chain) emerged from a study of blood T cell repertoires in COVID-19. How the authors handled the data: Scientists estimated how many nucleated cells there were by amplifying reference gene primers. TCRdb's copy holds only in-frame clones and misses some; the assay was immunoSEQ multiplex PCR. V and J calls and clone size come straight from that table; D and trimming were deduced from the DNA. The repertoire includes fewer than 130,000 clones, approximately 81% of them detected once, and 2.1% sits in the top ten. Germline V gene sequence: CDR1 SGHVS, CDR2 FNYEAQ. The CDR3 sequence is 15 residues long. J was trimmed by 3 bases and V by 1 base; bases with no gene match: 6.

The clonotype was recovered from a human donor in a cohort sampled during active COVID-19. The chain combines TRBV7-6 with TRBJ2-7; 7 bases map to TRBD1. The sequenced sample was peripheral blood. CDR3 in DNA: TGTGCCAGCAGCTTAGGACAGGGATTGAGCTACGAGCAGTACTTC. Translated, it gives CASSLGQGLSYEQYF.